This T cell receptor (beta chain) came from a study of T cell changes during pregnancy in multiple sclerosis. The method was immunoSEQ multiplex PCR; TCRdb's version includes in-frame clones alone and lacks a portion of them. The sample has around 60,000 clones, 80% to 95% seen once. The starting material was peripheral blood, obtained in the third trimester of pregnancy. This sequence was found in a female donor in good health, enrolled as a control in a pregnancy study.

The CDR3 nucleotides read TGTGCCAGCAGCTTAGGGGGCGGCATTCAGTACTTC. It is translated as CASSLGGGIQYF. The V call is TRBV7-9, the J call TRBJ2-4; a possible D gene is TRBD1 (5 bases). The length of the CDR3 is 12 residues. Germline loops: CDR1 SEHNR, CDR2 FQNEAQ (reference sequence). Trimming removed 1 base from V and 9 bases from J, with 7 bases in between.